What follows describes a single T cell receptor beta chain. Its target is not known. This record comes from a study of T cells in localized non-small cell lung cancer. Deletions cut 0 bases from V and 4 bases from J, with 7 bases between. This CDR3 spans 14 amino acids. CDR1 and CDR2 (germline): ENHRY, SYGVKD. Data came from immunoSEQ multiplex PCR; TCRdb stores just in-frame clones and leaves some out. The sample consists of 2,500 to 3,000 clones, roughly a fifth of them appearing once. Whole-study results and caveats: It was uninvolved adjacent lung that showed the highest T cell clonality, exceeding tumor. In the blood, greater T cell density corresponded to longer overall survival.

V is TRBV10-3 and J is TRBJ1-5; D not certain. The sample consisted of lung tumor tissue, taken before any cancer treatment. The sequence came from a male donor at least 60 years old with stage II squamous cell lung carcinoma. The CDR3 DNA reads as TGTGCCATCAGTGAGTCAGGGAGGAATCAGCCCCAGCATTTT. It is translated as CAISESGRNQPQHF.